These T cell receptor beta chains were read from a single sample in a study of cytomegalovirus exposure and HLA in healthy donors. Produced via immunoSEQ multiplex PCR; TCRdb's table is partial and in-frame only. The sample shows around 200,000 clones, around 80% of them seen only once. The specimen was PBMCs. These receptors originate from a woman aged 60-70 years in good health and CMV-seropositive. The CDR3 runs from the conserved cysteine through the conserved F or W. A D gene is named only where the DNA matches it firmly. Rows may omit the clone size; those that give it use once, few, many or a size class.

clone size | D gene | J gene | V gene | CDR3 DNA | CDR3 protein
once | TRBD1 | TRBJ1-3 | TRBV6-1 | TGTGCCAGCAGTGAACAGGGGGCAGGGAACACCATATATTTT | CASSEQGAGNTIYF
NA | NA | TRBJ1-2 | TRBV7-9 | TGTGCCAGCAGCTTAAGTGGGTCGAGGGCTGGTGGGAGCTACACCTTC | CASSLSGSRAGGSYTF
NA | NA | TRBJ2-3 | TRBV7-9 | TGTTCCAGCAGCTCCGAGTGGGAGCAACATTTT | CSSSSEWEQHF
once | TRBD1 | TRBJ2-1 | TRBV7-2 | TGTGCCAGCAGTCGGACAGGGACGCCGGGGAATGAGCAGTTCTTC | CASSRTGTPGNEQFF
NA | TRBD1 | TRBJ2-2 | TRBV2 | TGTGCCAGCAGGGACAGGACTACCGGGGAGCTGTTTTTT | CASRDRTTGELFF
once | TRBD2 | TRBJ2-1 | TRBV10-1 | TGCGCCAGCAGTCTGACTAGCGGGGCTGGTGGTAATGAGCAGTTCTTC | CASSLTSGAGGNEQFF
NA | TRBD2 | TRBJ2-1 | TRBV5-1 | TGCGCCAGCAGCTTCCCAACTAGCGGGGGGGCCCATGAGCAGTTCTTC | CASSFPTSGGAHEQFF
NA | TRBD2 | TRBJ2-3 | TRBV6-1 | TGTGCCAGCACTGGACTAGCCCTTGCGGATACGCAGTATTTT | CASTGLALADTQYF
NA | NA | TRBJ1-4 | TRBV19 | TGTGCCAGTAGTATCACCAGAAAGCTGTTTTTT | CASSITRKLFF
few | TRBD1 | TRBJ1-2 | TRBV6-1 | TGTGCCAGCAGTGAAGACAGGGGGTACAATGGCTACACCTTC | CASSEDRGYNGYTF
NA | TRBD1 | TRBJ1-2 | TRBV28 | TGTGCCAGCAGCTCCAGGACAGGGGGGGACCCCTATGGCTACACCTTC | CASSSRTGGDPYGYTF
few | NA | TRBJ1-2 | TRBV30 | TGTGCCTGGAGTCCAACCGACAGGTTCTATGGCTACACCTTC | CAWSPTDRFYGYTF
NA | TRBD1 | TRBJ1-1 | TRBV5-4 | TGTGCCAGCAGCTCAGACAGGGCCACTGAAGCTTTCTTT | CASSSDRATEAFF
once | TRBD1 | TRBJ2-7 | TRBV7-9 | TGTGCCAGCAGCTTGAACCCGGGACAGGGTCGTAACGAGCAGTACTTC | CASSLNPGQGRNEQYF
NA | TRBD1 | TRBJ1-2 | TRBV7-8 | TGTGCCAGCAGCTTTGCGGGACAGCCCTTCTATGGCTACACCTTC | CASSFAGQPFYGYTF
NA | TRBD2 | TRBJ2-1 | TRBV6-5 | TGTGCCAGCGGAAGCGGGAGAGGTGAGCAGTTCTTC | CASGSGRGEQFF
NA | NA | TRBJ2-1 | TRBV7-8 | TGTGCCAGCAGCTTAACCGTGGGGGGTGAGCAGTTCTTC | CASSLTVGGEQFF
NA | TRBD1 | TRBJ1-1 | TRBV2 | TGTGCCAGCAGTGAGCCAGGGGGCACTGAAGCTTTCTTT | CASSEPGGTEAFF
NA | NA | TRBJ1-3 | TRBV7-9 | TGTGCCAGCAGCCGAACAGGCATAGGGAACACCATATATTTT | CASSRTGIGNTIYF
NA | NA | TRBJ1-5 | TRBV28 | TGTGCCAGCAGTTTGGCAGGTATCCTAAGCAATCAGCCCCAGCATTTT | CASSLAGILSNQPQHF
NA | NA | TRBJ2-1 | TRBV5-1 | TGCGCCAGCCAGCCAGAGGTAGGAGCCTACAATGAGCAGTTCTTC | CASQPEVGAYNEQFF
NA | TRBD1 | TRBJ2-2 | TRBV9 | TGTGCCAGCAGCGTAAGTGTCAGGGGGCGCCGGGACACCGGGGAGCTGTTTTTT | CASSVSVRGRRDTGELFF